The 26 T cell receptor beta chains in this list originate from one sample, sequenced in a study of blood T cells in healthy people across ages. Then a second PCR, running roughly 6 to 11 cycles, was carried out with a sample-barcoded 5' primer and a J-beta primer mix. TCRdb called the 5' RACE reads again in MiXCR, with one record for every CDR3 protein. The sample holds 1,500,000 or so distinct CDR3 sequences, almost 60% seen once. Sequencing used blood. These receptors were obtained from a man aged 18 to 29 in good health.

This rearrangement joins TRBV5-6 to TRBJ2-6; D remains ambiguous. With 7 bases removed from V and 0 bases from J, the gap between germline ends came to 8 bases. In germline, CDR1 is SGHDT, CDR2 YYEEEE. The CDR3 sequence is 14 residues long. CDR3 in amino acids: CASPPISGANVLTF. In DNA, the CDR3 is TGTGCCAGCCCCCCCATCTCTGGGGCCAACGTCCTGACTTTC.

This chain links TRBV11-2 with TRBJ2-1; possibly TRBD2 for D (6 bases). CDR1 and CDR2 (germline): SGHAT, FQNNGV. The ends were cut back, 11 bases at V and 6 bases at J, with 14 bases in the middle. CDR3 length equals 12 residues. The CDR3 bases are TGTGCCGATAAGGTGGGGGGCAATGAGCAGTTCTTC. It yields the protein CADKVGGNEQFF.

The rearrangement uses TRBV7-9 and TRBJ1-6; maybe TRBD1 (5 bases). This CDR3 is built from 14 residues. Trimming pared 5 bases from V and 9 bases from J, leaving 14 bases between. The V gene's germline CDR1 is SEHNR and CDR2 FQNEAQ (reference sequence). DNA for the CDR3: TGTGCCAGCAGCGTAAAGCAGGGCGGTTCACCCCTCCACTTT. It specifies CASSVKQGGSPLHF.

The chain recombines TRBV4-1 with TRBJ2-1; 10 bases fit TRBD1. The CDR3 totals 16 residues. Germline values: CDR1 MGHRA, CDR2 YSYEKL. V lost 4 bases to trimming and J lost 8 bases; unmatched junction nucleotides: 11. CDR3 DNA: TGCGCCAGCAGCCGCACCGGGACAGGGGAGGACTATGAGCAGTTCTTC. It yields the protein CASSRTGTGEDYEQFF.

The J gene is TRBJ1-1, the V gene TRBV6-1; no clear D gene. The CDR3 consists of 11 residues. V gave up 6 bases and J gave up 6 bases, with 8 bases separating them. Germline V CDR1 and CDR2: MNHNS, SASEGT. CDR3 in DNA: TGTGCCAGCAGCCGGATAGCTGAAGCTTTCTTT. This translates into CASSRIAEAFF.

The CDR3 DNA reads as TGTGCCAGCAGCCCAGCAAGCCAAGAGACCCAGTACTTC. Translated: CASSPASQETQYF. V is TRBV7-6 and J is TRBJ2-5; D uncertain. Per germline, CDR1 SGHVS and CDR2 FNYEAQ. The V gene lost 5 bases and the J gene lost 1 base, with 8 bases spanning the gap. There are 13 residues in the CDR3.

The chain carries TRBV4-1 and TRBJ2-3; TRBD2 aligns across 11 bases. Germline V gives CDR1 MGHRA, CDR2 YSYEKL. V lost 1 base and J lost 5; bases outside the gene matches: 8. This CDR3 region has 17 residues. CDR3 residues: CASSQAQTSGKGDTQYF. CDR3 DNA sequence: TGCGCCAGCAGCCAAGCTCAGACTAGCGGGAAGGGAGATACGCAGTATTTT.

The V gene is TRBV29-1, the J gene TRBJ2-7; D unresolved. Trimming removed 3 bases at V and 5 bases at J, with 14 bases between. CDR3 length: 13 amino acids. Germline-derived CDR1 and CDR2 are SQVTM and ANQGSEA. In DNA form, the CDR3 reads TGCAGCGTTGATAGTGAGATCGGCGACGAGCAGTACTTC. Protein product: CSVDSEIGDEQYF.

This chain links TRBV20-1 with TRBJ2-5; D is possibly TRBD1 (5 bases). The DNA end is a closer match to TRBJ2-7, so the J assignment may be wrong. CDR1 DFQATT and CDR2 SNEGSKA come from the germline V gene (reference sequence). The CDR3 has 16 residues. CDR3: CSARDRGRRATYEQYF. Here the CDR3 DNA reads TGCAGTGCTAGAGATAGGGGCCGGAGAGCCACCTACGAGCAGTACTTC.

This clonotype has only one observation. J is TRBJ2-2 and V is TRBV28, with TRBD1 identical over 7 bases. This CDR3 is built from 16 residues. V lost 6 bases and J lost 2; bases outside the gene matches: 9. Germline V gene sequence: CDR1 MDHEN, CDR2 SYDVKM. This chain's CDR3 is CASRGWQGENTGELFF. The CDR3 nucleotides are TGTGCCAGCAGAGGTTGGCAGGGGGAAAACACCGGGGAGCTGTTTTTT.

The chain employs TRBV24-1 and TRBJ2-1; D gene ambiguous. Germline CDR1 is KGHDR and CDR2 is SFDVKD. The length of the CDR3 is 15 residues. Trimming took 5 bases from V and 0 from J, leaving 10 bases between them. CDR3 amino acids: CATSGSGSSYNEQFF. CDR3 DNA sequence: TGTGCCACCAGTGGATCCGGAAGCTCCTACAATGAGCAGTTCTTC.

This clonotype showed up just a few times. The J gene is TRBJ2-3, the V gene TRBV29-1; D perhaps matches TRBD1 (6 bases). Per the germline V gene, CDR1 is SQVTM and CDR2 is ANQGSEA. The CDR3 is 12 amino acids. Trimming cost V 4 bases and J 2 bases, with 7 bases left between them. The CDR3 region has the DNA TGCAGCGTTGCAGGGGACACAGATACGCAGTATTTT. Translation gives CSVAGDTDTQYF.

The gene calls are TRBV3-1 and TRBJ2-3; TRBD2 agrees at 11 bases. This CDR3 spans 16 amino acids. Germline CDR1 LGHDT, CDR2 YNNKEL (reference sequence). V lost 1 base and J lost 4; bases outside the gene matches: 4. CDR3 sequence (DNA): TGTGCCAGCAGCCAAGTAGCGGGGGGGCTCGCAGATACGCAGTATTTT. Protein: CASSQVAGGLADTQYF.

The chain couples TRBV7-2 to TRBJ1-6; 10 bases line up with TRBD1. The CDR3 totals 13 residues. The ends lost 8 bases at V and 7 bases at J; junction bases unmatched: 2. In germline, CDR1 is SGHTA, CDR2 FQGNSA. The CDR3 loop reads CASGTGENSPLHF. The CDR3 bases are TGTGCCAGCGGGACAGGGGAAAATTCACCCCTCCACTTT.

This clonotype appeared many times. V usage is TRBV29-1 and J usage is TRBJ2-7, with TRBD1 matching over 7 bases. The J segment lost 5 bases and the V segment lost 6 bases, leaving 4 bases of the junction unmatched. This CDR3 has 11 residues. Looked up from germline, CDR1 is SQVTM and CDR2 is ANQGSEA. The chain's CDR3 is CSVRQGNEQYF. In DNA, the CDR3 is TGCAGCGTCCGACAGGGTAACGAGCAGTACTTC.

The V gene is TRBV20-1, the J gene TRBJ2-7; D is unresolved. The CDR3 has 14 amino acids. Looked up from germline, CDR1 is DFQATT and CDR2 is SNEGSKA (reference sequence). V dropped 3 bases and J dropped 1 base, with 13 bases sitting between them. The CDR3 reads CSASTPAVSYEQYF. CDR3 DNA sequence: TGCAGTGCTAGCACACCCGCGGTTTCCTACGAGCAGTACTTC.

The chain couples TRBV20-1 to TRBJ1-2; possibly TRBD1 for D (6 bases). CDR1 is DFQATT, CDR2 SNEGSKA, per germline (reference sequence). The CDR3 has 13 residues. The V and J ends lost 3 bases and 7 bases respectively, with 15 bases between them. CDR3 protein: CSARQQGVIGYTF. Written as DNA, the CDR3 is TGCAGTGCTAGGCAACAGGGTGTTATTGGCTACACCTTC.

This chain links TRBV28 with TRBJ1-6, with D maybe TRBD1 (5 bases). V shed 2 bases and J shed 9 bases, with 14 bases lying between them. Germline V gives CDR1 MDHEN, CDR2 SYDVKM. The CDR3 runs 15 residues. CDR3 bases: TGTGCCAGCAGTTTAGGTCCACGGGGGGGTTCACCCCTCCACTTT. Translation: CASSLGPRGGSPLHF. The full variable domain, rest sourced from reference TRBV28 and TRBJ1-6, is DVKVTQSSRYLVKRTGEKVFLECVQDMDHENMFWYRQDPGLGLRLIYFSYDVKMKEKGDIPEGYSVSREKKERFSLILESASTNQTSMYLCASSLGPRGGSPLHFGNGTRLTVT.

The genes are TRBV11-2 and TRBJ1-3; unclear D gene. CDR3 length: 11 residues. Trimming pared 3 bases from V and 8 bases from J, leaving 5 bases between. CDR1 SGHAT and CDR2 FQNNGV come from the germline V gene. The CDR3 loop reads CASSFPDTIYF. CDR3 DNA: TGTGCCAGCAGCTTCCCAGACACCATATATTTT.

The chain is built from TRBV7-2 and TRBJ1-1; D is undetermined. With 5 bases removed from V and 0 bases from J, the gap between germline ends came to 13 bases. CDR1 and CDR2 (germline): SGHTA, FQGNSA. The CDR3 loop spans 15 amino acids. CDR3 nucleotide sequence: TGTGCCAGCAGCCCACATCGCCGTATGAACACTGAAGCTTTCTTT. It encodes CASSPHRRMNTEAFF.

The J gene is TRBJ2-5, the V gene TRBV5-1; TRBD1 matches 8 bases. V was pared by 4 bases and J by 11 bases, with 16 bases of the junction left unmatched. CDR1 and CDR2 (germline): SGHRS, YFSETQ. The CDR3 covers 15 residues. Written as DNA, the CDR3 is TGCGCCAGCAGCGGGCAGCCGGGACAGGCCTATGAGCAGTACTTC. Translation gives CASSGQPGQAYEQYF.

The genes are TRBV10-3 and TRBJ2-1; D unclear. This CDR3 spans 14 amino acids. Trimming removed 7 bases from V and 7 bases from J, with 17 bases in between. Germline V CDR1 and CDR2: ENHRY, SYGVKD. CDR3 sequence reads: CAIKPALVANEQFF. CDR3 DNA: TGTGCCATCAAACCCGCGTTGGTAGCAAATGAGCAGTTCTTC.

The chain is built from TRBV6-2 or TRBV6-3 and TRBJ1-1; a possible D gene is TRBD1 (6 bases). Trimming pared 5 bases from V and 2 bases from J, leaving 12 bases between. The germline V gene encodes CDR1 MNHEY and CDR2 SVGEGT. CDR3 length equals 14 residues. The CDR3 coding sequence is TGTGCCAGCAGTGACATCAGGGGAAACACTGAAGCTTTCTTT. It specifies CASSDIRGNTEAFF.

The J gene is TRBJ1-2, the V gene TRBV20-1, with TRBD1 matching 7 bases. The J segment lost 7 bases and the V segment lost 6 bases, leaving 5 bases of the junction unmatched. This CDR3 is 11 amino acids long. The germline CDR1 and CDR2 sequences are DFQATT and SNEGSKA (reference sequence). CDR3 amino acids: CSAGDRSGYTF. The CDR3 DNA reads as TGCAGTGCGGGGGACAGATCTGGCTACACCTTC.

Here the CDR3 reads CASSSQGKFEKLFF. The CDR3 DNA reads as TGTGCCAGCAGTTCACAGGGAAAGTTTGAAAAACTGTTTTTT. V and J are TRBV6-5 and TRBJ1-4; tentatively, D is TRBD1 (6 bases). Germline loops: CDR1 MNHEY, CDR2 SVGAGI. Trimming cost V 4 bases and J 7 bases, with 13 bases left between them. This CDR3 has 14 amino acids.

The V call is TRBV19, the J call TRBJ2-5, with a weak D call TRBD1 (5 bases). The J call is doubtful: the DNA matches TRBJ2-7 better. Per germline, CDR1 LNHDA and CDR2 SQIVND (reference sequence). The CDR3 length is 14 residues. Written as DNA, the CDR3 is TGTGCCAGTAGTCCTCAGGGAAGTCGTCACGAGCAGTACTTC. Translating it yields CASSPQGSRHEQYF.